This T cell receptor (beta chain) derives from a study of blood T cell repertoires in COVID-19. The CDR3 runs 16 residues. Germline lookup yields CDR1 SNHLY and CDR2 FYNNEI. V gave up 1 base and J gave up 7 bases, with 16 bases separating them. Produced via immunoSEQ multiplex PCR; TCRdb's table is partial and in-frame only. The repertoire includes 230,000 or so clones, 88% of them detected once, and 2% to 3% sits in the top ten. The chain is built from TRBV2 and TRBJ2-2; D may be TRBD1 (6 bases). This TCR came from a woman aged 40 to 50 with acute COVID-19. Sequencing was carried out using PBMCs or T cells enriched from blood (not recorded which). The CDR3 spells CASSEEGQHPSGELFF. The CDR3 region has the DNA TGTGCCAGCAGTGAAGAAGGACAGCACCCAAGCGGGGAGCTGTTTTTT.